This T cell receptor (beta chain) was sequenced for a study of cytomegalovirus exposure and HLA in healthy donors (dated by TCRdb to about 2017). The study in broad terms: An earlier analysis of under 600 of the donors reported about 250 Gb of sequence data and approximately 110 million unique TCR beta sequences from roughly 200 million T cells. An early release covering some 640 HLA-typed donors comprised approximately 290 gigabases of sequencing data and approximately 85 million unique TCR sequences. Of the roughly 410 genotyped donors, more than 75% were placed in the genetic ancestry cluster associated with self-reported Caucasian donors. The aim of the study was to test whether cataloging public T cell receptors could identify signatures of past pathogen exposure. Using immunosequencing, the study profiled T cell repertoires from about 610 subjects and related those repertoires to cytomegalovirus serostatus. Besides the first cohort of some 670 subjects, a separate validation cohort made up of roughly 130 different subjects was used. To predict cytomegalovirus infection status, the study brought together high-throughput TCR immunosequencing, statistical association of individual TCRs with disease status, and machine learning. A later analysis re-examined previously published TCR beta repertoires from about 670 donors and added high-resolution HLA genotyping to investigate patterns of TCR occurrence. Rather than using new phenotypic data, the later analysis identified candidate immune exposures from TCR beta sequences and from how often those sequences occurred across donors. In an earlier analysis of roughly 540 of the donors, high-throughput TCR beta sequencing was used to judge whether each TCR beta V gene segment behaved as functional or pseudogenic. Donor age, sex, ethnicity and CMV serostatus were compiled together with the repertoire data. A later genetic analysis used genome-wide SNP genotypes for about three fifths of the 666 donors, treating that subset as a discovery cohort. Every discovery cohort repertoire had been produced on one sequencing platform. Class I and class II HLA loci were covered by the typing at four-digit resolution. Typing coverage varied by locus: roughly 629-640 donors for A, B, C, DRB1 and DQB1; roughly 500 for DQA1; over 600 for DPA1; roughly 450 for DPB1. Because of strong linkage in the cohort, 5 or 6 DR-DQ haplotypes were treated as single units for association and clustering. Among about 390 genotyped donors of the cohort, an average of approximately 240,000 unique TCR beta nucleotide sequences were sequenced per donor, roughly 18% of them non-productive.

As encoded in the germline V gene, CDR1 is MDHEN while CDR2 is SYDVKM. The CDR3 goes from the cysteine to the phenylalanine over 14 residues. Only the CDR3 part of the read is kept: 42 bases, read in frame from the first base. The germline V end is reduced by 4 bases and the J end by 6 bases; junction bases left unmatched: 5. The cohort was made up of around 720 healthy bone marrow donors. At the time of sampling, all cohort members were nominally healthy, though unrecorded immune exposures were likely present. The donor tested CMV seropositive, placing the donor among the 290 or so seropositive members of the cohort. A peripheral blood sample was collected from each donor, and TCR beta sequencing was performed on peripheral blood mononuclear cells. The Qiagen DNeasy Blood Extraction Kit was used to extract genomic DNA from the blood cell samples. Of note for this clone: This receptor's antigen is unknown. One base away there is no much larger clone; base qualities are not given.

The library relied on the immunoSEQ multiplex PCR assay. For the multiplex PCR, a mixture combining 60 forward primers for TCR Vbeta segments and 13 reverse primers for TCR Jbeta segments was used. The CDR3 region of rearranged TCR beta genes was amplified from genomic DNA with a multiplex PCR assay. Amplified TCR beta libraries were sequenced as 87-base-pair reads on the Illumina HiSeq System. On the study's bioinformatics: A later analysis tallied tens of millions of unique TCR beta chains across the approximately 670 repertoires, and around 9.9 million of those chains were shared by two or more donors. Raw reads were error-corrected and collapsed into unique sequences by a nearest-neighbor algorithm in which closely related sequences were merged to remove PCR and sequencing errors. CDR3 sequences were aligned to IMGT reference sequences to assign V, D and J gene segments. Each retained sequence needed at least a six-nucleotide match to both a V gene segment and a J gene segment. Rearrangements were called productive when the CDR3 lacked stop codons and stayed in frame with V and J; all others were non-productive. CDR3 was defined according to IMGT convention as the region running from the second conserved V-encoded cysteine to the conserved J-encoded phenylalanine. The earlier analysis of about 500 of the donors excluded sequences that lacked an unambiguous match to a single V gene segment. An earlier analysis of 450 to 650 of the donors called V segments functional above 56.7% productive rearrangements and segregating when the between-donor standard deviation exceeded 5%. A statistical classification framework was built to diagnose cytomegalovirus status from the catalog of TCR beta chain sequences. V and J gene assignment, in a later analysis, came from comparing TCR nucleotide sequences with IMGT/GENE-DB human TR gene sequences. A later analysis assigned CDR3 sequences and most-parsimonious VDJ recombination scenarios with the TCRdist pipeline. In a later analysis, each TCR beta chain was defined by its CDR3 amino acid sequence together with its V-gene family, and reads without a unique V-gene family were excluded. As a way to deal with suspected cross-contamination and a sequencing artifact, a later analysis dropped 500 to 700 nucleotide sequences that were highly shared and had low generation probability. For each public chain, a later analysis derived a clonal expansion index from normalized ranks of inferred template counts within each repertoire. A later analysis computed generation probabilities with a VDJ recombination model fitted to out-of-frame rearrangements, and checked the results against IGoR. In a later analysis, hypergeometric tests were used to score TCR-TCR, TCR-HLA and TCR-CMV co-occurrence, with a repertoire-size bias correction applied to TCR pairs. False discovery rates were estimated in a later analysis by permuting HLA or CMV assignments 20 times. In a later analysis, co-occurring TCRs were grouped using DBSCAN, with TCRdist sequence similarity added in when clustering inside HLA-allele-positive subsets. Repertoires with fewer than 30,000 or more than 120,000 public chains, plus five repertoires with anomalous nucleotide sharing, were excluded from co-occurrence clustering. The immuneACCESS repertoire file appears here via TCRdb, limited to in-frame rearrangements. These files lack a portion of the clones; in checked studies, under half of the deficit traces to unresolved V genes, and the cause of the others is not known. The V and J calls and clone size were taken over from that table, and D and trimming were inferred from the DNA. The sample records about 96,000 clones, about four fifths of which are singletons. Under 3.5% of the sample lies in the top ten.

Study-wide conclusions, independent of this receptor: It was suggested by the authors that the approach could potentially be generalized to other disease states and immunological phenotypes. In an earlier analysis of under 600 of the donors, most TCR beta V segments were observed in productive rearrangements about 87% or about 30% of the time, broadly matching IMGT annotations. A later genetic analysis associated a missense DCLRE1C variant with V-gene and J-gene trimming of TCR beta chains, and an independent cohort replicated the association. Correlated functional status among segregating V segments might be attributable to linkage disequilibrium, but an unknown experimental factor could not be ruled out. At a false discovery rate of 0.05, a later analysis linked about 17,000 TCR beta sequences to specific HLA alleles. Because counts were too low, around 17 rarely observed V segments, including chromosome 9 orphons, were left out of the earlier analysis of 500 to 750 of the donors. Because some donors lacked HLA typing at each locus, the association tests relied only on the typed subset. In the study, about 150 TCR beta chains were listed as associated with cytomegalovirus. The presence/absence analyses assumed that sequencing depth was roughly uniform across donors, and that assumption may not be true. Immune exposure information for the cohort was limited to CMV serostatus. Only TCR beta chains were sequenced in this cohort, and the absence of alpha or paired-chain data limited detectable features. Strong co-occurrence of HLA alleles, especially DR and DQ, made assigning TCR associations to individual alleles difficult. A group of highly shared sequence variants was considered likely to be a technical artifact of the sequencing pipeline. A further reported finding was that TCR beta sequences accurately predicted the HLA-A and HLA-B alleles for most subjects in the first cohort. According to a later genetic analysis, donors in an Asian-associated ancestry cluster had fewer N-insertions in productive TCRs than the approximately 630-donor mean. Several of the top co-occurrence clusters appeared to be linked to parvovirus B19, influenza, CMV and Epstein-Barr virus, according to a later analysis. Some IMGT-functional V segments, including TRBV6-2 and TRBV6-3, could not be told apart with the 87-base-pair reads, so those segments were excluded. In vitro tests confirmed that a few of the cytomegalovirus-associated TCR beta chains recognize cytomegalovirus antigens. In a later analysis, TCR association rates were found to vary across HLA loci, with the most associated TCRs seen for DRB1 alleles and the fewest for HLA-C alleles. Most TCR sequences were seen in very few donors, while some public TCRs were found in many individuals. According to a later analysis, most CMV-associated TCR beta chains appeared to be HLA-restricted, and the HLA associations seemed to be driven largely by CMV exposure. A later analysis found that HLA-associated TCR beta chains were more clonally expanded and had lower generation probabilities than equally common non-associated chains. The classifier was reported to diagnose cytomegalovirus status with high specificity and sensitivity in both the original cohort and the validation cohort.

The source material was PBMCs. The chain is encoded by TRBV28 joined to TRBJ1-5, with 8 bases matching TRBD1. The TCR comes from a female donor in good health and CMV-seropositive. Read as DNA, the sequence is TGTGCCAGCAGTTCAGGGACAGGCGCTCAGCCCCAGCATTTT. This codes for CASSSGTGAQPQHF.